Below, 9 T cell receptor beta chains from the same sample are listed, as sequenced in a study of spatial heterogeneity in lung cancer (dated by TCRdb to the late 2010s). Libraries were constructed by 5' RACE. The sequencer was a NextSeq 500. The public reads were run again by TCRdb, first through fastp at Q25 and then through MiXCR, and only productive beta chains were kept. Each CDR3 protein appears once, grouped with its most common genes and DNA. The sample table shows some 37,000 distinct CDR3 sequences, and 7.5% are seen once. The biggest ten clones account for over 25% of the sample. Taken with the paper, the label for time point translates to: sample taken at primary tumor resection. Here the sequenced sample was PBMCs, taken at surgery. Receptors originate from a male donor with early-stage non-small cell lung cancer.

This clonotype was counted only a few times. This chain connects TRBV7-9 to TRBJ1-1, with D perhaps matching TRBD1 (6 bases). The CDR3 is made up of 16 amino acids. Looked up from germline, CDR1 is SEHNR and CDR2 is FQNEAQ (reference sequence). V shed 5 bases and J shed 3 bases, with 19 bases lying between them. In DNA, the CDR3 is TGTGCCAGCAGCCCCCACAACAGGGCGGGAGACACTGAAGCTTTCTTT. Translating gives CASSPHNRAGDTEAFF. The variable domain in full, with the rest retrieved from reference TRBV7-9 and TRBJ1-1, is DTGVSQNPRHKITKRGQNVTFRCDPISEHNRLYWYRQTLGQGPEFLTYFQNEAQLEKSRLLSDRFSAERPKGSFSTLEIQRTEQGDSAMYLCASSPHNRAGDTEAFFGQGTRLTVV.

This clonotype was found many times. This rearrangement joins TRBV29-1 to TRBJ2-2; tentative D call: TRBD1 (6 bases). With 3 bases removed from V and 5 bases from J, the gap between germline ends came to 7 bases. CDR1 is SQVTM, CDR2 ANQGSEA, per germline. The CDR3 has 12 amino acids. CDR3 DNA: TGCAGCGTTGATAGGGGGACCGGGGAGCTGTTTTTT. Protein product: CSVDRGTGELFF.

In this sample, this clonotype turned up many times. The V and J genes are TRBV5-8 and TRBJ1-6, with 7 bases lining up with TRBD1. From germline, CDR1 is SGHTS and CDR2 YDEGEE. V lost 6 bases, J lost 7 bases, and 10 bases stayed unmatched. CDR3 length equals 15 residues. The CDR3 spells CASNRRNRGNSPLHF. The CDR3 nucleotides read TGTGCCAGCAACCGGAGAAACAGGGGCAATTCACCCCTCCACTTT.

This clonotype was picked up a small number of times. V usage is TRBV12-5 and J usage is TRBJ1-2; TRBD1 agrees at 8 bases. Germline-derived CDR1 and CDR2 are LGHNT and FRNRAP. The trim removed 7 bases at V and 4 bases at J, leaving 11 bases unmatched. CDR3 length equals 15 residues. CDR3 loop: CASAPEWGQVYGYTF. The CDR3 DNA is TGTGCTAGTGCCCCAGAGTGGGGACAGGTCTATGGCTACACCTTC.

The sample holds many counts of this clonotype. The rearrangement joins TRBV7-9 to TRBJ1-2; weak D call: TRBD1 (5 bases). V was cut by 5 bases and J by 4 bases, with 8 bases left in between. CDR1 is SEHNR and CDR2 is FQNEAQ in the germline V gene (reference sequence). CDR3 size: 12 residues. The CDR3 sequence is CASSRGAYGYTF. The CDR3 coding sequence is TGTGCCAGCAGCCGAGGGGCCTATGGCTACACCTTC. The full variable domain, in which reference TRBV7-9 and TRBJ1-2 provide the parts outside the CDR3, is DTGVSQNPRHKITKRGQNVTFRCDPISEHNRLYWYRQTLGQGPEFLTYFQNEAQLEKSRLLSDRFSAERPKGSFSTLEIQRTEQGDSAMYLCASSRGAYGYTFGSGTRLTVV.

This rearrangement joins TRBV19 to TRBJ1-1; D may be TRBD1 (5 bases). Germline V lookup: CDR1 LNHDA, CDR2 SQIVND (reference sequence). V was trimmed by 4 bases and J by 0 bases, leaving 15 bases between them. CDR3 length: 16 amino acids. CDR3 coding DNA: TGTGCCAGTAGTACAACTGCAGGGCGAATGAACACTGAAGCTTTCTTT. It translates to CASSTTAGRMNTEAFF.

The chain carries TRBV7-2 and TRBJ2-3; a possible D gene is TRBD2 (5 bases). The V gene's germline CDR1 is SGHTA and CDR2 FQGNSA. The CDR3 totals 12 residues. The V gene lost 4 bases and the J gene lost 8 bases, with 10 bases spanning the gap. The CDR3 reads CASSSPGGTQYF. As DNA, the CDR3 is TGTGCCAGCAGCTCTCCCGGAGGTACGCAGTATTTT.

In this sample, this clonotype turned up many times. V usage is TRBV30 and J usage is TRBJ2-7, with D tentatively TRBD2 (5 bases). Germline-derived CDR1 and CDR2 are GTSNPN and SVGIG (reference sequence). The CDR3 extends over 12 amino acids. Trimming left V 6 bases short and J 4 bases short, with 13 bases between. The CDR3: CACRFSGYEQYF. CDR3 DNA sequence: TGTGCCTGCCGATTTTCGGGGTACGAGCAGTACTTC.

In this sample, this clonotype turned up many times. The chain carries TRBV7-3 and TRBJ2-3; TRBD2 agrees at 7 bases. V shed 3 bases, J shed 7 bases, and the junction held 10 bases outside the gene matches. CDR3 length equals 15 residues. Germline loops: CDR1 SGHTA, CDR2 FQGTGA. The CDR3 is CASSFGPSSGNTQYF. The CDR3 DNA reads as TGTGCCAGCAGCTTCGGCCCCTCTAGCGGTAATACGCAGTATTTT.